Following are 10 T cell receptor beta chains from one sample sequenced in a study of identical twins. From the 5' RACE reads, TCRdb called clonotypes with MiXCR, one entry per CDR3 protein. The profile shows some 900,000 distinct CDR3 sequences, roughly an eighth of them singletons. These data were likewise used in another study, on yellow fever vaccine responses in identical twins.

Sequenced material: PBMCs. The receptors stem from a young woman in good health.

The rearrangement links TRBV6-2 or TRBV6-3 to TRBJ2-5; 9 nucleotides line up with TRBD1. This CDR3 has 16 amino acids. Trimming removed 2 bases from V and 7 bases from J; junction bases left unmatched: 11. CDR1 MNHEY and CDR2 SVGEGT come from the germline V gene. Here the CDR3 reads CASSYPRQGVSGTQYF. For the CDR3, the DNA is TGTGCCAGCAGTTACCCTCGACAGGGGGTGTCTGGGACCCAGTACTTC.

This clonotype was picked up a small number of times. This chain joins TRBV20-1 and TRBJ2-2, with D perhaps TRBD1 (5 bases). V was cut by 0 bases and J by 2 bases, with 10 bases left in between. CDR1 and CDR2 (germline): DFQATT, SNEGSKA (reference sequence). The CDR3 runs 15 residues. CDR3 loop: CSAREFGANTGELFF. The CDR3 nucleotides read TGCAGTGCTAGAGAATTTGGGGCCAACACCGGGGAGCTGTTTTTT.

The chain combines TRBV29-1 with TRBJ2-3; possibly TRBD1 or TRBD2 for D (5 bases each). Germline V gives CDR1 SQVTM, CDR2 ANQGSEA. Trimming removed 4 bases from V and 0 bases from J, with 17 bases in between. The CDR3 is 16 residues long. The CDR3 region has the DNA TGCAGCGTTGGGGACCGACTAAGACGTAGCACAGATACGCAGTATTTT. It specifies CSVGDRLRRSTDTQYF.

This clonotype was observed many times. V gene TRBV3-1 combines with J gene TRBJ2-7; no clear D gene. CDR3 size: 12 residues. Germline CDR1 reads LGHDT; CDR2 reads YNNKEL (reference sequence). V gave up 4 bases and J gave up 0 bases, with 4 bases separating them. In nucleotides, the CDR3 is TGTGCCAGCAGCCGCAGCTCCTACGAGCAGTACTTC. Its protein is CASSRSSYEQYF.

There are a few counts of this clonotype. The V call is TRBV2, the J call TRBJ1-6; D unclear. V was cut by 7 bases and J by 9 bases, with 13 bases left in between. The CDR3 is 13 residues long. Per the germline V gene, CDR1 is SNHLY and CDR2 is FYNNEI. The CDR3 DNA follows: TGTGCCAGCAAACAAGAAGTTTTTTCACCCCTCCACTTT. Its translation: CASKQEVFSPLHF.

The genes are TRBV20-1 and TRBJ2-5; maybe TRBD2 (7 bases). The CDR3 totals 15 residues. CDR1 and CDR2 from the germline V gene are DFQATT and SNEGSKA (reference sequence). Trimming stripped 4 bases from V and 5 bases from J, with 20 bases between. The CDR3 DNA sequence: TGCAGTGCTACCAAAGGCGGGGGCCGGGGGGAGACCCAGTACTTC. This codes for CSATKGGGRGETQYF.

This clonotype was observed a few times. Here the CDR3 reads CASSEPGQAYEQYF. In DNA, the CDR3 is TGTGCCAGCAGTGAACCGGGGCAAGCCTACGAGCAGTACTTC. The chain couples TRBV2 to TRBJ2-7; tentatively, D is TRBD1 or TRBD2 (5 bases each). V shed 2 bases and J shed 2 bases, with 10 bases lying between them. The CDR3 has 14 residues. Germline CDR1 SNHLY, CDR2 FYNNEI.

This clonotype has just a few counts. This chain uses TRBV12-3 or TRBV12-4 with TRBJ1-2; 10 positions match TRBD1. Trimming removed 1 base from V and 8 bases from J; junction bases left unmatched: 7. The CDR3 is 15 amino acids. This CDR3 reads CASSLGSTGGWGYTF. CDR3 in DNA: TGTGCCAGCAGTTTAGGATCGACAGGGGGCTGGGGCTACACCTTC.

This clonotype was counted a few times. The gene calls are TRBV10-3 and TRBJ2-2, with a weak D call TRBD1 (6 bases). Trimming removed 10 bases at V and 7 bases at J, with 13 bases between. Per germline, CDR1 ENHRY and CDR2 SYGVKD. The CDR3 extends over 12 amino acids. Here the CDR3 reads CATRGPHGELFF. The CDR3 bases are TGTGCCACCAGGGGCCCACACGGGGAGCTGTTTTTT.

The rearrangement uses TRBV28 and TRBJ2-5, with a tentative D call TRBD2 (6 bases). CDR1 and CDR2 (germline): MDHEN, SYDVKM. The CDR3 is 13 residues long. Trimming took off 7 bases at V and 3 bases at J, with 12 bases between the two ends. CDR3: CASTLGGKETQYF. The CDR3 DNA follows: TGTGCCAGCACCTTGGGGGGAAAAGAGACCCAGTACTTC.